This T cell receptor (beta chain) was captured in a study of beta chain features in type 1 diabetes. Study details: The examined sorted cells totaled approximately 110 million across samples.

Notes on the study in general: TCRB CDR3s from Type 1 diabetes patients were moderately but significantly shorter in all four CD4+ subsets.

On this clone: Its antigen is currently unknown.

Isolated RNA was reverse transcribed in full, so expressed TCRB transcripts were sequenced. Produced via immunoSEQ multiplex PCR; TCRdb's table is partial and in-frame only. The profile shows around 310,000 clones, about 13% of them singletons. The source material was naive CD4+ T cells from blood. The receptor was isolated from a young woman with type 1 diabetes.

The CDR3, as DNA: TGTGCCAGCAGTTACGACGGGACATTCTCCTACGAGCAGTACGTC. Protein sequence: CASSYDGTFSYEQYV. The chain has TRBV6-6 and TRBJ2-7, with D possibly TRBD1 on 6 matching bases. V lost 2 bases and J 0 bases, leaving 11 bases between the germline ends. CDR1 and CDR2 (germline): MNHNY, SVGAGI (reference sequence). The CDR3 spans 15 residues.